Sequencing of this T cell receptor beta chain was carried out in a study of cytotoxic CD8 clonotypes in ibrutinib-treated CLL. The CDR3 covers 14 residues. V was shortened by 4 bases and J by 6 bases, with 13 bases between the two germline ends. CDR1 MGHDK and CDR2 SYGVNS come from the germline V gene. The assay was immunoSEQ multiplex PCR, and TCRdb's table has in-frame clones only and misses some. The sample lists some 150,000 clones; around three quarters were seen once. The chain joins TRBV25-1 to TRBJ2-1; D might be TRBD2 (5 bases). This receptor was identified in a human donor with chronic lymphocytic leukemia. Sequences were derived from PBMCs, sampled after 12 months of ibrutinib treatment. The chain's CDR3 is CASSAWGGSNEQFF. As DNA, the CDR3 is TGTGCCAGCAGTGCCTGGGGTGGGAGCAATGAGCAGTTCTTC.